This T cell receptor (beta chain) was obtained from a study of blood T cell repertoires in COVID-19. Clones were read by immunoSEQ multiplex PCR, and TCRdb kept only the in-frame ones, dropping some. The profile covers 100,000 to 150,000 clones, with roughly four fifths appearing a single time and roughly 5.5% taken by the ten largest. This CDR3 contains 14 residues. CDR1 SGHKS and CDR2 YYEKEE come from the germline V gene (reference sequence). V gave up 4 bases and J gave up 1 base, with 11 bases separating them. The sequence derives from a man aged 55 to 69 with acute or convalescent COVID-19. The V gene is TRBV5-5, the J gene TRBJ1-2, with D possibly matching TRBD1 (5 bases). Sequencing used peripheral blood. The CDR3 coding sequence is TGTGCCAGCAGCCCGATCGACAGTAACTATGGCTACACCTTC. Encoded protein: CASSPIDSNYGYTF.